This T cell receptor beta chain comes out of a study of blood T cell repertoires in COVID-19. Study as a whole: COVID-19 samples collected from the United States, Italy and Spain covered acute and convalescent phases. The cDNA or gDNA used as material had been derived from T cells, B-cell-depleted T cells, or PBMCs.

Some clones are missing from TCRdb's copy, which holds only in-frame ones; the method was immunoSEQ multiplex PCR. This table holds around 140,000 clones, approximately 90% found once. The V end was cut by 2 bases, the J end by 0 bases, with 9 bases between. CDR1 and CDR2 from the germline V gene are SGDLS and YYNGEE. The CDR3 covers 15 residues. V is TRBV9 and J is TRBJ2-1; unclear D gene. The receptor comes from a man aged 18-30 years with COVID-19, enrolled during active disease. The sequenced sample was peripheral blood. The CDR3 DNA sequence: TGTGCCAGCAGCGTGAGTGCGAGCTCCTACAATGAGCAGTTCTTC. Its translation: CASSVSASSYNEQFF.